The 5 T cell receptor beta chains below were found in one sample sequenced in a study of neurological immune-mediated disorders. TCRdb processed the 5' RACE reads anew with MiXCR; each CDR3 protein has one entry. The profile shows around 79,000 distinct CDR3 sequences, about 14% of them singletons. The material sequenced was PBMCs. The receptors were sampled from a woman in her forties or fifties in good health.

There are many counts of this clonotype. V usage is TRBV6-5 and J usage is TRBJ2-5; the match to TRBD2 covers 9 bases. The germline CDR1 and CDR2 sequences are MNHEY and SVGAGI. The CDR3 totals 14 residues. J was trimmed by 4 bases and V by 6 bases; bases with no gene match: 6. The CDR3 DNA is TGTGCCAGCAGGAACCTAGCGGGGTCAGAGACCCAGTACTTC. Translated, it gives CASRNLAGSETQYF.

This clonotype was observed many times. V gene TRBV18 combines with J gene TRBJ2-1; 8 positions agree with TRBD1. CDR1 is KGHSH and CDR2 is LQKENI in the germline V gene. Trimming removed 3 bases from V and 9 bases from J; junction bases left unmatched: 1. This CDR3 spans 12 amino acids. CDR3 amino acids: CASSPTGGEQFF. The CDR3 bases are TGTGCCAGCTCACCCACAGGGGGTGAGCAGTTCTTC.

This clonotype showed up many times. The J gene is TRBJ2-4, the V gene TRBV29-1; 8 positions agree with TRBD2. Germline loops: CDR1 SQVTM, CDR2 ANQGSEA. This CDR3 region has 13 residues. With 4 bases clipped from V and 8 bases from J, the junction kept 7 bases outside the gene matches. CDR3 in DNA: TGCAGCGTTGTCGGGAGGGGAGTTTACATTCAGTACTTC. Translated: CSVVGRGVYIQYF. Together with reference TRBV29-1 and TRBJ2-4, the CDR3 gives the full variable domain: SAVISQKPSRDICQRGTSLTIQCQVDSQVTMMFWYRQQPGQSLTLIATANQGSEATYESGFVIDKFPISRPNLTFSTLTVSNMSPEDSSIYLCSVVGRGVYIQYFGAGTRLSVL.

This clonotype was recorded at least ten times. This chain connects TRBV20-1 to TRBJ2-2, with TRBD2 matching over 7 bases. The CDR3 is 15 amino acids. Looked up from germline, CDR1 is DFQATT and CDR2 is SNEGSKA (reference sequence). V dropped 5 bases and J dropped 2; count of bases not matched to a gene: 8. CDR3 sequence reads: CSAVNPGLNTGELFF. The CDR3 bases are TGCAGTGCTGTTAATCCGGGACTAAACACCGGGGAGCTGTTTTTT.

This chain links TRBV21-1 with TRBJ1-5. TRBV21-1 is described as a pseudogene. This CDR3 has 13 amino acids. CDR3 sequence: CASPAWAPQPQHF. CDR3 bases: TGTGCCAGCCCTGCCTGGGCCCCTCAGCCCCAGCATTTT.